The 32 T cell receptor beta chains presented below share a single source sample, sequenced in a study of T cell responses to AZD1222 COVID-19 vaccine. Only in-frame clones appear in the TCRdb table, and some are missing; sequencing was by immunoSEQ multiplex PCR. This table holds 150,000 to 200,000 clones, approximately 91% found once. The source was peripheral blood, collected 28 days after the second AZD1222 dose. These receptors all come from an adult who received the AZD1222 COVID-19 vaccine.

The CDR3 reads CASSFSGSIETQYF. CDR3 DNA sequence: TGTGCCAGCAGTTTTAGCGGGAGTATAGAGACCCAGTACTTC. The chain recombines TRBV27 with TRBJ2-5; 9 nucleotides agree with TRBD2. V was clipped by 3 bases and J by 4 bases; unmatched bases: 3. This CDR3 spans 14 amino acids. Germline V CDR1 and CDR2: MNHEY, SMNVEV (reference sequence).

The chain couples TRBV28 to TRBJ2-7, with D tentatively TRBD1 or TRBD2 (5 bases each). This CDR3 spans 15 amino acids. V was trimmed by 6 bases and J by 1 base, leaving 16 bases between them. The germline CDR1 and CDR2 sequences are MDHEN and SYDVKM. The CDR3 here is CASRINPGPSYEQYF. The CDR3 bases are TGTGCCAGCAGGATCAACCCGGGACCGTCCTACGAGCAGTACTTC.

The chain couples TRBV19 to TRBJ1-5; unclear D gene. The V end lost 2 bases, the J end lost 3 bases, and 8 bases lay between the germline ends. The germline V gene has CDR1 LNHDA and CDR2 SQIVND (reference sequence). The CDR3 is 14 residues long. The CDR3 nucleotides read TGTGCCAGTAGTATAAGTCAGAACAATCAGCCCCAGCATTTT. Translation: CASSISQNNQPQHF.

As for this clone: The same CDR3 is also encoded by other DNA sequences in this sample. The CDR3 loop reads CASSGTGPPDTQYF. The CDR3 DNA reads as TGTGCCAGCAGTGGGACAGGGCCCCCAGATACGCAGTATTTT. This rearrangement joins TRBV6-6 to TRBJ2-3, with 9 bases fitting TRBD1. The CDR3 is made up of 14 amino acids. CDR1 is MNHNY, CDR2 SVGAGI, per germline (reference sequence). J gave up 4 bases and V 5 bases, and 4 bases lay outside the gene matches.

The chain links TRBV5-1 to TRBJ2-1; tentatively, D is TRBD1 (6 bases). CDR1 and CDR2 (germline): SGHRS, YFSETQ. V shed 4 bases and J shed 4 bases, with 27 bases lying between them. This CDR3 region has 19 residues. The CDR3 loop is CASSGTGTTTPKIYNEQFF. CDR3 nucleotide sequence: TGCGCCAGCAGCGGGACCGGGACAACGACCCCAAAAATTTACAATGAGCAGTTCTTC.

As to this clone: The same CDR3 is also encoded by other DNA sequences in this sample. The CDR3 sequence is CASSLGASGSTDTQYF. Written as DNA, the CDR3 is TGCGCCAGCAGCTTGGGGGCTAGCGGTAGCACAGATACGCAGTATTTT. V gene TRBV5-1 combines with J gene TRBJ2-3; 7 nucleotides align to TRBD2. Germline V CDR1 and CDR2: SGHRS, YFSETQ. CDR3 length equals 16 residues. The V segment lost 0 bases and the J segment 0 bases; nucleotides outside the gene matches: 4.

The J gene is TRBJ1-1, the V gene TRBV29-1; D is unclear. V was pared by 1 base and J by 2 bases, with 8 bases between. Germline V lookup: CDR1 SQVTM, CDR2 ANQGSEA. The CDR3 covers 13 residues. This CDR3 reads CSVEAPENTEAFF. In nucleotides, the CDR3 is TGCAGCGTTGAAGCGCCGGAAAACACTGAAGCTTTCTTT.

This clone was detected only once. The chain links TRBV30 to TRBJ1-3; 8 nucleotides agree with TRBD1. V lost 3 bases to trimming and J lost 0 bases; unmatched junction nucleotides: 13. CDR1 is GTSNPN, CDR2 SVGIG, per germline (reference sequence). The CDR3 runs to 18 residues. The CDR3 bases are TGTGCCTGGAGGGGGGACAGGTGGACCATAAGCTCTGGAAACACCATATATTTT. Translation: CAWRGDRWTISSGNTIYF.

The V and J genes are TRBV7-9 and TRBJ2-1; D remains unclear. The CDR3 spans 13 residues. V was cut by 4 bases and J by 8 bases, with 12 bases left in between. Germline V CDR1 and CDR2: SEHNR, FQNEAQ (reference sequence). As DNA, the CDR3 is TGTGCCAGCAGCTCGTTATCGGCTTATGAGCAGTTCTTC. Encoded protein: CASSSLSAYEQFF.

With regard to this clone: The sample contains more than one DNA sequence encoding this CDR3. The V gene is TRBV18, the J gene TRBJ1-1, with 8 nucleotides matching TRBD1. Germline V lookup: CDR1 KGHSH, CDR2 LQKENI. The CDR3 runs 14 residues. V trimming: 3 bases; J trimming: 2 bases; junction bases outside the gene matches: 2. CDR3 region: CASSPGQANTEAFF. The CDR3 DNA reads TGTGCCAGCTCACCGGGACAGGCTAACACTGAAGCTTTCTTT.

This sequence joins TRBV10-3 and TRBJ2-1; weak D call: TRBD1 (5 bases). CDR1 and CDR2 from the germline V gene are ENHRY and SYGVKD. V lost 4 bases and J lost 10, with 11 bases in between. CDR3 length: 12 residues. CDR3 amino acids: CAISGRGDEQFF. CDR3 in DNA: TGTGCCATCAGTGGTAGGGGTGACGAGCAGTTCTTC.

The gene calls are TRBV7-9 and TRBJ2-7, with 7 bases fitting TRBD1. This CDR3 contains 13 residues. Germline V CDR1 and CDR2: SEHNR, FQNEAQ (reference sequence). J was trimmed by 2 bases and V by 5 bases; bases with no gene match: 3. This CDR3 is CASSDRDPYEQYF. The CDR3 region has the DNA TGTGCCAGCAGCGACAGGGATCCCTACGAGCAGTACTTC.

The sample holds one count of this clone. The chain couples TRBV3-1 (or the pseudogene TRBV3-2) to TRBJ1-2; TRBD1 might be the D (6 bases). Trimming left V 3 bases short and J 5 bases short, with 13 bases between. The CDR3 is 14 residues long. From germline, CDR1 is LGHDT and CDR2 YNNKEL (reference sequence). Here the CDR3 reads CASSQGRGLYGYTF. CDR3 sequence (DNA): TGTGCCAGCAGCCAGGGCAGGGGATTATATGGCTACACCTTC.

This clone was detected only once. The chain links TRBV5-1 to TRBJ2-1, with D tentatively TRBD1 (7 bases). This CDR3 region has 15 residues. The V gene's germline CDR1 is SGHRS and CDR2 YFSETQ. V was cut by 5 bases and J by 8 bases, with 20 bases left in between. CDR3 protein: CASRRGGQGVDEQFF. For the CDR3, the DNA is TGCGCCAGCAGACGAGGAGGGCAGGGGGTTGATGAGCAGTTCTTC. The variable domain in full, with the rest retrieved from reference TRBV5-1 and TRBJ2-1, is KAGVTQTPRYLIKTRGQQVTLSCSPISGHRSVSWYQQTPGQGLQFLFEYFSETQRNKGNFPGRFSGRQFSNSRSEMNVSTLELGDSALYLCASRRGGQGVDEQFFGPGTRLTVL.

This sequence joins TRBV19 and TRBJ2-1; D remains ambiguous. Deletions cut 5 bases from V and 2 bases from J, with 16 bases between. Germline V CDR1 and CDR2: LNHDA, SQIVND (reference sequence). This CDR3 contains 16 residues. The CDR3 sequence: CASSPVTRSAYNEQFF. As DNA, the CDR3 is TGTGCCAGTAGTCCAGTGACCCGCTCGGCCTACAATGAGCAGTTCTTC.

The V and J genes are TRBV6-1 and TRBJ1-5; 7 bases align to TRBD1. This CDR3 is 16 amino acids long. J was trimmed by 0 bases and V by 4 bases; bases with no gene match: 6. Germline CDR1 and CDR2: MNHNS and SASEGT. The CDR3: CASSGVGGYSNQPQHF. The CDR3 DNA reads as TGTGCCAGCAGTGGGGTAGGGGGCTATAGCAATCAGCCCCAGCATTTT.

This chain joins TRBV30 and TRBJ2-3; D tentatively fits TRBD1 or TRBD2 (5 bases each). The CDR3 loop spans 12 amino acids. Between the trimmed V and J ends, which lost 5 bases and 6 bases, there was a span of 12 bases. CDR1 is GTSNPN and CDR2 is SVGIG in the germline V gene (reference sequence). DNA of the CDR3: TGTGCCTGGGGTTGGGGGATCGATACGCAGTATTTT. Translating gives CAWGWGIDTQYF.

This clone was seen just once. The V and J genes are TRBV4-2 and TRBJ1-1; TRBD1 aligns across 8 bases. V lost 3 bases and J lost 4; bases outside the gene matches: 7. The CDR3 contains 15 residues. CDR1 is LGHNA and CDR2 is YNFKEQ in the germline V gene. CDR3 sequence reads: CASSHRTGLSTEAFF. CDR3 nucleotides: TGTGCCAGCAGCCACCGGACAGGGCTCTCCACTGAAGCTTTCTTT.

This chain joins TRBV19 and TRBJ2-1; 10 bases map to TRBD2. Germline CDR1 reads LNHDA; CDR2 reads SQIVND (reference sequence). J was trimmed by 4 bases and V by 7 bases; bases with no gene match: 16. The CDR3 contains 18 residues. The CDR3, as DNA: TGTGCCAGTAACGGGGGGAGGCTAGCGGGAGTTCTATACAATGAGCAGTTCTTC. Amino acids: CASNGGRLAGVLYNEQFF.

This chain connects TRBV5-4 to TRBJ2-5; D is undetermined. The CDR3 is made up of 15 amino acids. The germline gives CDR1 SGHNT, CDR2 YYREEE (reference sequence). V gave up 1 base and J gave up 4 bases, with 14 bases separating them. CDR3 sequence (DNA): TGTGCCAGCAGCTTGAGGACCCCCCGAGGAGAGACCCAGTACTTC. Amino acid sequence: CASSLRTPRGETQYF.

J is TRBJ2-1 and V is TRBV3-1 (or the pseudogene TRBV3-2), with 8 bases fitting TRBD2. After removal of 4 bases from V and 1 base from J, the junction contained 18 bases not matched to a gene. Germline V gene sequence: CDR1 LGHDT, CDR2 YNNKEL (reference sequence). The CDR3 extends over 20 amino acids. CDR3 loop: CASSRKISLSGARSYNEQFF. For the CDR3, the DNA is TGTGCCAGCAGCCGAAAAATATCTCTTAGCGGGGCGAGGTCCTACAATGAGCAGTTCTTC.

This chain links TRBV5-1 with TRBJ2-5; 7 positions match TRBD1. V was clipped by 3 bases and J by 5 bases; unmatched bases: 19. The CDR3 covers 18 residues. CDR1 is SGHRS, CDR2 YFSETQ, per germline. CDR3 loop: CASSSRTKGQVGVETQYF. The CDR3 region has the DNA TGCGCCAGCAGCTCAAGAACGAAAGGACAGGTGGGGGTTGAGACCCAGTACTTC.

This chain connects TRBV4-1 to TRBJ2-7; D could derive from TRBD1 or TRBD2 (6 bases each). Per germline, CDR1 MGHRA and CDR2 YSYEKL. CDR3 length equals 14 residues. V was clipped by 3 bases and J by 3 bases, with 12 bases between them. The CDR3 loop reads CASSQGGSIYEQYF. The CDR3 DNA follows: TGCGCCAGCAGCCAGGGGGGCAGCATCTACGAGCAGTACTTC.

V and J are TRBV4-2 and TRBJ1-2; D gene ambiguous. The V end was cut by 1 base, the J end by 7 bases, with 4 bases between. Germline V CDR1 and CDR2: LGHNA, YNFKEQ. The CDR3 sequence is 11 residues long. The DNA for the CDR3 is TGTGCCAGCAGCCAAGGTAGTGGCTACACCTTC. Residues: CASSQGSGYTF.

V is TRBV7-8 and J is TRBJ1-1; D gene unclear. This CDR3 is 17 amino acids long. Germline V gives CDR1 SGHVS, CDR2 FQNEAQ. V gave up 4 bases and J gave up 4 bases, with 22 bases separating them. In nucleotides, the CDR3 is TGTGCCAGCAGCTACTCGGCCACGGAGGGAAGCATCACTGAAGCTTTCTTT. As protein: CASSYSATEGSITEAFF.

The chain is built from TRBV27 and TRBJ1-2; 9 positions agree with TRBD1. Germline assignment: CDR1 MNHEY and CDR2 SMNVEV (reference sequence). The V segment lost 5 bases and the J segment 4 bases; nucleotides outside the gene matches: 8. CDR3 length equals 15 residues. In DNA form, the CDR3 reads TGTGCCAGCAGTGTCACAGGGGGCGCGGGCTATGGCTACACCTTC. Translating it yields CASSVTGGAGYGYTF.

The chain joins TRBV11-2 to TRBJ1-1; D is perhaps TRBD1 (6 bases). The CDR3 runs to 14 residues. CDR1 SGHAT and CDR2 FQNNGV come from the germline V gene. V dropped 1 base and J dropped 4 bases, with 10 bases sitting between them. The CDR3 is CASSLGGGVTEAFF. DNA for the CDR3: TGTGCCAGCAGCTTAGGGGGGGGCGTCACTGAAGCTTTCTTT. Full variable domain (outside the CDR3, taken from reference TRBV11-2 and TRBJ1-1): EAGVAQSPRYKIIEKRQSVAFWCNPISGHATLYWYQQILGQGPKLLIQFQNNGVVDDSQLPKDRFSAERLKGVDSTLKIQPAKLEDSAVYLCASSLGGGVTEAFFGQGTRLTVV.

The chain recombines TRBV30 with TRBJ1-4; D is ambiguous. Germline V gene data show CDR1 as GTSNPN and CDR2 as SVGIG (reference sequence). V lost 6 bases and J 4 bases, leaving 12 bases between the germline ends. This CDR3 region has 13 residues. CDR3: CACSGYSNEKLFF. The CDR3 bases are TGTGCCTGTTCCGGGTACAGTAATGAAAAACTGTTTTTT.

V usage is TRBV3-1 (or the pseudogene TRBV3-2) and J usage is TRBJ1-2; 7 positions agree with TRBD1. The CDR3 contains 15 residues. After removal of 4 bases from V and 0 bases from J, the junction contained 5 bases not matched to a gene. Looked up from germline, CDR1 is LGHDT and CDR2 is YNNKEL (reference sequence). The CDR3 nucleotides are TGTGCCAGCAGCCGCCGACAGGGCGCTAACTATGGCTACACCTTC. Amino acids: CASSRRQGANYGYTF.

The CDR3 spells CASSPRSYSGSLPPEAFF. The CDR3 nucleotides read TGTGCCAGCTCACCACGGTCTTACAGCGGATCCCTCCCTCCTGAAGCTTTCTTT. V is TRBV18 and J is TRBJ1-1; D gene uncertain. This CDR3 comprises 18 residues. Germline CDR1 is KGHSH and CDR2 is LQKENI. V was cut by 1 base and J by 6 bases, with 24 bases left in between.

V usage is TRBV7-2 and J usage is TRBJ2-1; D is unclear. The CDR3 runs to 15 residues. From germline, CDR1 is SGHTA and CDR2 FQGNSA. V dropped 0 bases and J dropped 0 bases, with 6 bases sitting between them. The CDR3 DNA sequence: TGTGCCAGCAGCTTAGCGCCAGGCTCCTACAATGAGCAGTTCTTC. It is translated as CASSLAPGSYNEQFF.

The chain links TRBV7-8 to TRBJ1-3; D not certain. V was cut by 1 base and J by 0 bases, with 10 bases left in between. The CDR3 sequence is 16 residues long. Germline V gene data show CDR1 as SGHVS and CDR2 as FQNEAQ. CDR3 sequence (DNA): TGTGCCAGCAGCTTAGGCCTAACAGTCTCTGGAAACACCATATATTTT. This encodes CASSLGLTVSGNTIYF.